The clone carrying this T cell receptor (beta chain) was counted at least ten times. Its antigen is undetermined. Trimming removed 6 bases from V and 5 bases from J; junction bases left unmatched: 13. This CDR3 is built from 15 residues. Germline CDR1 DFQATT, CDR2 SNEGSKA (reference sequence). Molecular-barcoded quantitative 5'-RACE produced these TCR beta libraries. MiXCR, applied by TCRdb to the 5' RACE reads, yields one record per CDR3 protein. The data contain 750,000 to 850,000 distinct CDR3 sequences, around 11% of them singletons. This sample is drawn from a study of CD8 T cells in ankylosing spondylitis. The study's findings and limits: Characteristic, it appeared, of ankylosing spondylitis blood was a TCR beta motif of about eight highly homologous variants. With a CD8+ phenotype, disease-linked clones were relatively rare in peripheral blood. Significantly higher representation of disease-linked clones was reported for matched ankylosing spondylitis synovial fluid.

The sequencing input was blood, either unsorted or a sorted T cell fraction (not recorded which). This TCR came from a male donor with ankylosing spondylitis. This chain connects TRBV20-1 to TRBJ1-5, with 7 bases aligning to TRBD1. The CDR3 DNA is TGCAGTGCGCCGACAGGGTTCTCTCCTTATCAGCCCCAGCATTTT. It codes for CSAPTGFSPYQPQHF.